The clone carrying this TCR beta chain was counted between two and nine times. Antigen unknown. This specimen belongs to a study of cytomegalovirus exposure and HLA in healthy donors. Study-wide points: In vitro testing confirmed a few CMV-associated chains as specific for CMV antigens. More clonal expansion characterized HLA-associated TCR beta chains than equally common others in a later analysis.

PCR primers comprised 60 Vbeta and 13 Jbeta primers. Sequencing was performed with immunoSEQ multiplex PCR; in TCRdb, only in-frame clones are kept and a portion is missing. Of some 100,000 clones in the sample, around 80% are singletons; the top ten hold 1.2%. The CDR3 has 18 residues. The germline gives CDR1 SGHNT, CDR2 YYREEE (reference sequence). The V segment lost 4 bases and the J segment 2 bases; nucleotides outside the gene matches: 10. The rearrangement uses TRBV5-4 and TRBJ2-6; 9 nucleotides match TRBD1. Sequences were obtained from PBMCs. The receptor was derived from a woman between 18 and 30 years old in good health and CMV-seronegative. The CDR3 loop reads CASSPRDREAAGANVLTF. The CDR3 nucleotides read TGTGCCAGCAGCCCCCGGGACAGGGAAGCGGCTGGGGCCAACGTCCTGACTTTC.